Sequencing of this T cell receptor (beta chain) was carried out in a study of T cell responses to AZD1222 COVID-19 vaccine. The sample holds one count of this clone. Generated by immunoSEQ multiplex PCR, the TCRdb table keeps only in-frame clones and is missing some. The sample consists of about 140,000 clones, less than 95% of them appearing once. CDR3 size: 15 residues. V lost 5 bases, J lost 8 bases, and 16 bases lay in between. CDR1 is LNHDA and CDR2 is SQIVND in the germline V gene (reference sequence). Sequences were derived from peripheral blood, sampled on day 0 of AZD1222 vaccination. The chain combines TRBV19 with TRBJ1-6; TRBD1 is a possible D gene (5 bases). The receptor's source is an adult in good health. The CDR3 loop reads CASSFRGAIDSPLHF. The CDR3, as DNA: TGTGCCAGTAGTTTTAGGGGAGCGATTGATTCACCCCTCCACTTT.